What follows are 14 T cell receptor beta chains derived from one specimen sequenced in a study of shared clonotypes between healthy human individuals. Assay used: immunoSEQ multiplex PCR; TCRdb lists only in-frame clones, some missing. The data show roughly 1,500,000 clones, just under 99% seen once. Sequencing used naive CD4+ T cells sorted from blood. Subset described: CD45RA+ positively selected. The receptors stem from a man aged 25 to 40 in good health.

The V gene is TRBV2, the J gene TRBJ2-7; the D call may be TRBD1 or TRBD2 (5 bases each). CDR3 length equals 14 residues. CDR1 and CDR2 (germline): SNHLY, FYNNEI. Trimming took 6 bases from V and 1 from J, leaving 13 bases between them. CDR3 amino acids: CASRATGGSYEQYF. The CDR3 bases are TGTGCCAGCAGGGCGACTGGGGGATCCTACGAGCAGTACTTC.

This chain connects TRBV20-1 to TRBJ2-7; D might be TRBD2 (5 bases). Trimming took 6 bases from V and 1 from J, leaving 7 bases between them. CDR3 length equals 11 residues. The germline V gene encodes CDR1 DFQATT and CDR2 SNEGSKA (reference sequence). CDR3 nucleotides: TGCAGTGCGACGGGGTCCTACGAGCAGTACTTC. It translates to CSATGSYEQYF.

This chain uses TRBV7-8 with TRBJ2-2; D call uncertain. The V gene's germline CDR1 is SGHVS and CDR2 FQNEAQ. The CDR3 is 15 amino acids. The V and J ends lost 2 bases and 2 bases respectively, with 9 bases between them. CDR3 DNA sequence: TGTGCCAGCAGCTTACAACAATTAAACACCGGGGAGCTGTTTTTT. This encodes CASSLQQLNTGELFF.

The genes are TRBV7-3 and TRBJ2-7, with a possible D match to TRBD2 (6 bases). Germline values: CDR1 SGHTA, CDR2 FQGTGA. Trimming left V 2 bases short and J 6 bases short, with 14 bases between. The CDR3 contains 14 residues. CDR3 loop: CASSLSAGLSEQYF. In DNA, the CDR3 is TGTGCCAGCAGCTTATCCGCGGGACTTTCCGAGCAGTACTTC. Drawing the rest from reference TRBV7-3 and TRBJ2-7, the complete variable domain is GAGVSQTPSNKVTEKGKYVELRCDPISGHTALYWYRQSLGQGPEFLIYFQGTGAADDSGLPNDRFFAVRPEGSVSTLKIQRTERGDSAVYLCASSLSAGLSEQYFGPGTRLTVT.

This clone appeared once. The chain employs TRBV10-3 and TRBJ2-3; 7 nucleotides match TRBD2. With 11 bases clipped from V and 4 bases from J, the junction kept 12 bases outside the gene matches. From germline, CDR1 is ENHRY and CDR2 SYGVKD. The CDR3 sequence is 14 residues long. The CDR3 reads CAANGVAGADTQYF. Written as DNA, the CDR3 is TGTGCCGCGAATGGGGTAGCGGGCGCAGATACGCAGTATTTT.

Of note for this clone: The same CDR3 arises from other DNA sequences in this sample as well. This chain links TRBV28 with TRBJ2-3; 7 nucleotides match TRBD2. V shed 4 bases, J shed 6 bases, and the junction held 1 base outside the gene matches. Germline values: CDR1 MDHEN, CDR2 SYDVKM. The CDR3 extends over 12 amino acids. The CDR3 reads CASSSGGDTQYF. The CDR3 nucleotides read TGTGCCAGCAGTTCGGGAGGCGATACGCAGTATTTT.

The rearrangement joins TRBV18 to TRBJ1-5; D is ambiguous. This CDR3 comprises 15 residues. The V gene lost 2 bases and the J gene lost 0 bases, with 8 bases spanning the gap. The germline CDR1 and CDR2 sequences are KGHSH and LQKENI. The CDR3 nucleotides read TGTGCCAGCTCACCAGAGCCATATAGCAATCAGCCCCAGCATTTT. Encoded protein: CASSPEPYSNQPQHF.

CDR3 bases: TGTGCCAGAAGCTTGTGCGGGGTCGCAGATACGCAGTATTTT. It specifies CARSLCGVADTQYF. The chain combines TRBV5-3 with TRBJ2-3, with D possibly being TRBD2 (6 bases). TRBV5-3 is recorded as an ORF, its role being uncertain. V gave up 1 base and J gave up 4 bases, with 10 bases separating them. The CDR3 covers 14 residues.

The chain links TRBV5-6 to TRBJ1-5, with a possible D match to TRBD1 (5 bases). Germline values: CDR1 SGHDT, CDR2 YYEEEE. The CDR3 runs to 14 residues. The V end was cut by 6 bases, the J end by 4 bases, with 14 bases between. The CDR3 DNA is TGTGCCAGCAAAAGTAGGGCAGGGAATCAGCCCCAGCATTTT. This encodes CASKSRAGNQPQHF.

The J gene is TRBJ1-5, the V gene TRBV18; D perhaps matches TRBD1 (5 bases). CDR1 and CDR2 from the germline V gene are KGHSH and LQKENI. CDR3 length: 15 amino acids. V was trimmed by 4 bases and J by 7 bases, leaving 17 bases between them. The CDR3 spells CASSQDSGVWQPQHF. CDR3 sequence (DNA): TGTGCCAGCTCACAAGACAGCGGAGTGTGGCAGCCCCAGCATTTT.

The chain couples TRBV10-2 to TRBJ1-4; TRBD1 aligns across 10 bases. The CDR3 is 13 amino acids. Germline CDR1 is WSHSY and CDR2 is SAAADI. Trimming removed 8 bases from V and 5 bases from J; junction bases left unmatched: 2. CDR3 sequence (DNA): TGCGCCAGCGTGGGACAGGGGAATGAAAAACTGTTTTTT. Translating it yields CASVGQGNEKLFF.

A few counts support this clone. This sequence joins TRBV27 and TRBJ1-5; possible D gene TRBD1, 5 bases. CDR3 length: 12 residues. V was trimmed by 5 bases and J by 8 bases, leaving 10 bases between them. Germline-derived CDR1 and CDR2 are MNHEY and SMNVEV (reference sequence). Here the CDR3 reads CASSGRGEPQHF. The CDR3 DNA reads TGTGCCAGCAGTGGCCGGGGCGAGCCCCAGCATTTT.

This clone was recorded once. In the same sample, other DNA sequences code for this CDR3. J is TRBJ2-5 and V is TRBV18; D gene ambiguous. Germline CDR1 is KGHSH and CDR2 is LQKENI. Trimming removed 0 bases at V and 5 bases at J, with 7 bases between. The CDR3 is 13 amino acids. The CDR3, as DNA: TGTGCCAGCTCACCACCGAGTGCGGAGACCCAGTACTTC. Translated, it gives CASSPPSAETQYF.

The rearrangement uses TRBV6-1 and TRBJ1-1; D is uncertain. Germline V CDR1 and CDR2: MNHNS, SASEGT. The germline V and J ends were trimmed by 7 bases and 1 base, with 16 bases remaining between them. There are 15 residues in the CDR3. The DNA for the CDR3 is TGTGCCAGCAAGGCGGTCAGCGCCTCGAACACTGAAGCTTTCTTT. Translation gives CASKAVSASNTEAFF.